The clone carrying this T cell receptor (beta chain) occurred once. Its antigen is not identified. Libraries were prepared by immunoSEQ multiplex PCR; TCRdb keeps only in-frame clonotypes and omits some of them. The sample holds about 44,000 clones, about 91% seen once. The data are from a study of a mutant IDH1 vaccine in newly diagnosed glioma. Documented time point: week 23, last vaccination. In the vaccine, a single dose held 300 ug of the mutant IDH1 20-mer peptide, along with topical imiquimod. The CDR3 length is 15 residues. Germline V CDR1 and CDR2: SGHNT, YENEEA. V was shortened by 6 bases and J by 0 bases, with 13 bases between the two germline ends.

This clonotype was sampled from a man aged 50 to 59 with glioma. This sequence joins TRBV11-3 and TRBJ2-3, with a weak D call TRBD1 (7 bases). Sample: PBMCs, taken from a glioma patient whose treatment included an IDH1 peptide vaccine. CDR3 nucleotides: TGTGCCAGCAGTCCAGGGGGGATAAGCACAGATACGCAGTATTTT. This sequence encodes CASSPGGISTDTQYF. The full variable domain, with the rest looked up from reference TRBV11-3 and TRBJ2-3, is EAGVVQSPRYKIIEKKQPVAFWCNPISGHNTLYWYLQNLGQGPELLIRYENEEAVDDSQLPKDRFSAERLKGVDSTLKIQPAELGDSAVYLCASSPGGISTDTQYFGPGTRLTVL.